This T cell receptor beta chain was identified in a study of T cell responses to AZD1222 COVID-19 vaccine. The repertoire was sequenced with immunoSEQ multiplex PCR; TCRdb's copy has only in-frame clones and lacks some. The sample includes over 120,000 clones, over 85% of them seen just once. Study-level results: Spike-spanning, vaccine-associated CD4 TCRs were dominant at 160-218 and 743-854. All repertoire sampling was performed exclusively after the peak T cell response.

The CDR3 has 13 amino acids. V was clipped by 5 bases and J by 1 base, with 9 bases between them. Germline assignment: CDR1 LNHDA and CDR2 SQIVND (reference sequence). A word on this clone: Antigen unknown.

The starting material was peripheral blood, obtained on day 0 of AZD1222 vaccination. The chain combines TRBV19 with TRBJ2-7; D perhaps matches TRBD2 (5 bases). The source of this sequence is an adult in good health. The chain's CDR3 is CASSASLSYEQYF. As DNA, the CDR3 is TGTGCCAGTAGTGCTAGCTTGTCCTACGAGCAGTACTTC.